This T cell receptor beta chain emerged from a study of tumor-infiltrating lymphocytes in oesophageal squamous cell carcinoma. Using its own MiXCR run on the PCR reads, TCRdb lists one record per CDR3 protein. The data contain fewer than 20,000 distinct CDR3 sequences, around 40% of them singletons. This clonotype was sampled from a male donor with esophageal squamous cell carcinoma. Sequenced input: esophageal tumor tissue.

The CDR3, as DNA: TGTGCCAGCAGCTTAGGTTCGGGCTGGGTTGTCGAGCAGTACTTC. Its translation: CASSLGSGWVVEQYF. The rearrangement uses TRBV7-4 and TRBJ2-5; no definite D call. TRBJ2-7 matches the DNA end more closely, so the J call is doubtful. This CDR3 has 15 amino acids. CDR1 SGHVT and CDR2 SQSDAQ come from the germline V gene.